This T cell receptor beta chain was sequenced for a study of T cells after yellow fever vaccination. TCRdb ran MiXCR on the 5' RACE reads and lists one entry per CDR3 protein. The sample yields about 58,000 distinct CDR3 sequences, about 6.6% seen once. Many counts were recorded for this clonotype. Trimming left V 1 base short and J 8 bases short, with 21 bases between. This CDR3 comprises 17 residues. Per germline, CDR1 MGHRA and CDR2 YSYEKL. The sample in question was CD8+ T cells sorted from PBMCs, obtained on the day of the first yellow fever vaccination. The source of this sequence is a man between 18 and 29 years old who received the YFV17D yellow fever vaccine. V is TRBV4-1 and J is TRBJ2-4; D may match TRBD1 or TRBD2 (6 bases each). The CDR3 protein is CASSQVSAGEASDIQYF. CDR3 in DNA: TGCGCCAGCAGCCAAGTGAGTGCAGGGGAGGCCTCGGACATTCAGTACTTC.